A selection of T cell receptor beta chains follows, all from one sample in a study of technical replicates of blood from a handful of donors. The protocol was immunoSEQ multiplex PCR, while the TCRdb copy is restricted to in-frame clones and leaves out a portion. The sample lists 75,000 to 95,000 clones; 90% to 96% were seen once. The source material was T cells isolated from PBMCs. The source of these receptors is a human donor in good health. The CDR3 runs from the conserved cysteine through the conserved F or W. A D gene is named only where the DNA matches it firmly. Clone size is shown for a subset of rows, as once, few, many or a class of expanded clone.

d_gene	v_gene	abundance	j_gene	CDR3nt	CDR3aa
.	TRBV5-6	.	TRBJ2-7	TGTGCCAGCAGCCTCCAGGGGATTACCTACGAGCAGTACTTC	CASSLQGITYEQYF
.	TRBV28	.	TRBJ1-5	TGTGCCAGCAGTTTAGTCCCGGTGGCAGGGGACCAGCCCCAGCATTTT	CASSLVPVAGDQPQHF
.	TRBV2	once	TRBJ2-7	TGTGCCAGCGTCAATTCCTACGAGCAGTACTTC	CASVNSYEQYF
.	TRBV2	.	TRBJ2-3	TGTGCCAGCAGTGGTAGTCTTCGGGGCACAGATACGCAGTATTTT	CASSGSLRGTDTQYF
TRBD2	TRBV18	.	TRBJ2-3	TGTGCCAGCTCACCTGGAGTAGCGGGAGATCTTATGAACTCGGGTACGCAGTATTTT	CASSPGVAGDLMNSGTQYF
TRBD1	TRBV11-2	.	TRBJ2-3	TGTGCCAGCAGCCATACCGGGACAGGGTTGTTAGATACGCAGTATTTT	CASSHTGTGLLDTQYF
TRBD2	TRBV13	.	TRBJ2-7	TGTGCCAGCAGCTTAGGGGGGCAGATTGGGGCGGGAGGGCCCGACGAGCAGTACTTC	CASSLGGQIGAGGPDEQYF
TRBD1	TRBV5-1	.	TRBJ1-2	TGCGCCAGCAGCTCGAGGGGGACAGGGGAGTACGATGGCTACACCTTC	CASSSRGTGEYDGYTF
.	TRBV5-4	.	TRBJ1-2	TGTGCCAGCTCCTCTTATACGGACTATGGCTACACCTTC	CASSSYTDYGYTF
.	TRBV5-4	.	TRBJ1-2	TGTGCCAGCAGCTTGGGGCAGGTTTATGGCTACACCTTC	CASSLGQVYGYTF